The source of this TCR beta chain is a study of T cell repertoires in cytomegalovirus infection. Study background: Public TCR beta signatures were indicative of both CMV infection and a matching HLA type.

For this clonotype: Its antigen is unknown.

A single record per CDR3 protein comes from TCRdb applying MiXCR to the reads. The profile shows 290,000 or so distinct CDR3 sequences, around 25% of them singletons. Between the trimmed V and J ends, which lost 5 bases and 0 bases, there was a span of 7 bases. Germline V gives CDR1 MNHNS, CDR2 SASEGT. The length of the CDR3 is 14 residues. Broader study findings: Ex vivo, HLA-C-restricted CMV-specific TCR beta clonotypes prevailed over the rest of the response.

The sample was PBMCs. The TCR sequence derives from a human donor in good health (CMV status not recorded). Some clones in this sample may be carry-over from other donors' samples. The chain combines TRBV6-1 with TRBJ1-4; no reliable D call. CDR3 nucleotides: TGTGCCAGCAGTAGAGATGCAACTAATGAAAAACTGTTTTTT. Translating it yields CASSRDATNEKLFF.